A single sample is the source of the 17 T cell receptor beta chains below, sequenced in a study of human T cells and chemical hapten exposure. Time point denoted: patch test 1, 2 weeks after DPC sensitization. Treatment meaning: therapeutic diphenylcyclopropenone sensitization with weekly scalp DPC. TCRdb fed the RACE reads into MiXCR, producing one record per CDR3 protein. The table has about 14,000 distinct CDR3 sequences, less than 20% seen once; the top ten hold approximately 7.1%. Source: whole blood, taken in connection with sensitization to the hapten diphenylcyclopropenone (DPC). These receptors originate from a woman in her 30s with alopecia areata. Some clones in this sample may be carry-over from other donors' samples.

This clonotype is medium-sized by share. The chain recombines TRBV7-2 with TRBJ1-1; the D gene is possibly TRBD1 (6 bases). Germline V gives CDR1 SGHTA, CDR2 FQGNSA. CDR3 length: 12 residues. The ends were cut back, 6 bases at V and 7 bases at J, with 12 bases in the middle. Here the CDR3 DNA reads TGTGCCAGCAGTTATACAGGGATTGAAGCTTTCTTT. This codes for CASSYTGIEAFF.

At least ten counts were recorded for this clonotype. The rearrangement joins TRBV7-6 to TRBJ2-2; D ambiguous. Looked up from germline, CDR1 is SGHVS and CDR2 is FNYEAQ. V was trimmed by 0 bases and J by 3 bases, leaving 8 bases between them. This CDR3 is 15 amino acids long. This CDR3 is CASSLALADTGELFF. The CDR3 DNA sequence: TGTGCCAGCAGCTTAGCGTTGGCGGACACCGGGGAGCTGTTTTTT.

This clonotype was found many times. V gene TRBV19 combines with J gene TRBJ1-2; 7 nucleotides agree with TRBD1. Germline CDR1 reads LNHDA; CDR2 reads SQIVND (reference sequence). With V trimmed by 3 bases and J by 6 bases, 7 bases remained unmatched. The CDR3 has 14 amino acids. DNA for the CDR3: TGTGCCAGTAGTATTGCTCGGACAGGACATGGCTACACCTTC. Translated: CASSIARTGHGYTF.

In its sample, this clonotype is medium-sized. CDR3 region: CASRSGTFENSPLHF. CDR3 nucleotides: TGTGCCAGCAGATCAGGGACATTCGAGAATTCACCCCTCCACTTT. V usage is TRBV6-2 or TRBV6-3 and J usage is TRBJ1-6; D might be TRBD1 (6 bases). The ends were cut back, 6 bases at V and 7 bases at J, with 16 bases in the middle. The CDR3 has 15 amino acids. The germline gives CDR1 MNHEY, CDR2 SVGEGT.

This clonotype came up many times. V usage is TRBV20-1 and J usage is TRBJ2-2, with D uncertain. Germline V CDR1 and CDR2: DFQATT, SNEGSKA (reference sequence). The germline V and J ends were trimmed by 4 bases and 0 bases, with 12 bases remaining between them. The CDR3 has 15 residues. In DNA form, the CDR3 reads TGCAGTGCTACCAACCTACTCGCGAACACCGGGGAGCTGTTTTTT. Amino acids: CSATNLLANTGELFF.

The V and J genes are TRBV7-3 and TRBJ2-3; no firm D call. The CDR3 loop spans 13 amino acids. V shed 1 base and J shed 7 bases, with 9 bases lying between them. Germline V gene data show CDR1 as SGHTA and CDR2 as FQGTGA. In nucleotides, the CDR3 is TGTGCCAGCAGCTTAATTCCGGGCTATACGCAGTATTTT. Its protein is CASSLIPGYTQYF.

This clonotype was counted at least ten times. The rearrangement links TRBV11-2 to TRBJ2-1; 9 bases are a match to TRBD2. This CDR3 contains 17 residues. Trimming removed 3 bases from V and 8 bases from J; junction bases left unmatched: 14. CDR1 SGHAT and CDR2 FQNNGV come from the germline V gene. The CDR3 sequence: CASSFRSSGSRVDEQFF. In nucleotides, the CDR3 is TGTGCCAGCAGCTTTAGGAGTAGCGGGAGCAGGGTCGATGAGCAGTTCTTC.

This chain links TRBV7-8 with TRBJ2-3; 13 nucleotides align to TRBD2. The CDR3 extends over 16 amino acids. With V trimmed by 5 bases and J by 6 bases, 8 bases remained unmatched. Per the germline V gene, CDR1 is SGHVS and CDR2 is FQNEAQ. CDR3 sequence: CASSTGLAGVPDTQYF. The CDR3 region has the DNA TGTGCCAGCAGCACTGGACTAGCGGGAGTCCCGGATACGCAGTATTTT.

This clonotype was found many times. CDR3 nucleotides: TGTGCCAGCAGCGGACCCGAGACAGGGAATCAGCCCCAGCATTTT. Its translation is CASSGPETGNQPQHF. This sequence joins TRBV7-9 and TRBJ1-5; TRBD1 aligns across 7 bases. The CDR3 has 15 amino acids. Germline CDR1 reads SEHNR; CDR2 reads FQNEAQ (reference sequence). V was pared by 5 bases and J by 4 bases, with 8 bases of the junction left unmatched. The full variable domain, in which reference TRBV7-9 and TRBJ1-5 provide the parts outside the CDR3, is DTGVSQNPRHKITKRGQNVTFRCDPISEHNRLYWYRQTLGQGPEFLTYFQNEAQLEKSRLLSDRFSAERPKGSFSTLEIQRTEQGDSAMYLCASSGPETGNQPQHFGDGTRLSIL.

At least ten counts were recorded for this clonotype. V usage is TRBV3-1 and J usage is TRBJ2-1; D might be TRBD1 (5 bases). In germline, CDR1 is LGHDT, CDR2 YNNKEL (reference sequence). The CDR3 totals 17 residues. V gave up 0 bases and J gave up 3 bases, with 15 bases separating them. CDR3 amino acids: CASSQDPPQGSYNEQFF. The CDR3 DNA sequence: TGTGCCAGCAGCCAAGATCCTCCGCAGGGAAGCTACAATGAGCAGTTCTTC.

This clonotype counts as medium-sized. This CDR3 is CSVVYRAAEQYF. The CDR3 nucleotides read TGCAGCGTTGTATACAGGGCGGCCGAGCAGTACTTC. The rearrangement links TRBV29-1 to TRBJ2-7; D might be TRBD1 (6 bases). CDR3 length: 12 residues. Germline CDR1 is SQVTM and CDR2 is ANQGSEA. The V end lost 4 bases, the J end lost 6 bases, and 13 bases lay between the germline ends.

Many counts were recorded for this clonotype. The chain couples TRBV10-1 to TRBJ1-1; D perhaps matches TRBD1 (5 bases). This CDR3 region has 13 residues. Trimming shortened V by 4 bases and J by 6 bases, and 12 bases separated the two germline ends. The germline V gene has CDR1 WNHNN and CDR2 SYGVQD (reference sequence). CDR3 region: CASSGGGFSEAFF. CDR3 sequence (DNA): TGCGCCAGCAGTGGTGGGGGTTTCTCTGAAGCTTTCTTT.

This clonotype is labeled medium-sized. Here the CDR3 reads CASRARGQTYNEQFF. CDR3 bases: TGTGCCAGTAGGGCACGGGGCCAGACCTACAATGAGCAGTTCTTC. This sequence joins TRBV19 and TRBJ2-1, with D perhaps being TRBD1 or TRBD2 (5 bases each). V was trimmed by 6 bases and J by 2 bases, leaving 14 bases between them. The CDR3 is 15 amino acids. Germline lookup yields CDR1 LNHDA and CDR2 SQIVND (reference sequence).

This clonotype was seen repeatedly, ten times or more. The CDR3 loop reads CATSDLLGTGEQFF. Written as DNA, the CDR3 is TGTGCCACCAGTGATTTGCTTGGGACAGGGGAGCAGTTCTTC. The chain recombines TRBV24-1 with TRBJ2-1; 9 positions match TRBD1. Losses at the gene ends were 0 bases for V and 10 bases for J; bases not matched to a gene: 3. The CDR3 is 14 residues long. Germline V lookup: CDR1 KGHDR, CDR2 SFDVKD.

The chain joins TRBV20-1 to TRBJ1-4, with D possibly matching TRBD1 (6 bases). The length of the CDR3 is 14 residues. In germline, CDR1 is DFQATT, CDR2 SNEGSKA (reference sequence). With 6 bases removed from V and 0 bases from J, the gap between germline ends came to 11 bases. The CDR3 nucleotides read TGCAGTGCACTCGACAGGTCAACTAATGAAAAACTGTTTTTT. Translated, it gives CSALDRSTNEKLFF.

In this sample, this clonotype turned up many times. The chain combines TRBV5-1 with TRBJ2-4; 8 nucleotides match TRBD1. After removal of 4 bases from V and 10 bases from J, the junction contained 10 bases not matched to a gene. The CDR3 covers 14 residues. From germline, CDR1 is SGHRS and CDR2 YFSETQ. The CDR3 sequence is CASSLSGGVGIQYF. DNA for the CDR3: TGCGCCAGCAGCCTTTCAGGGGGCGTAGGGATTCAGTACTTC.

Ten or more counts support this clonotype. The chain couples TRBV11-2 to TRBJ2-5; 8 positions agree with TRBD1. The CDR3 totals 16 residues. Germline CDR1 SGHAT, CDR2 FQNNGV. V shed 0 bases and J 4 bases; nucleotides not matched to a gene: 7. Here the CDR3 DNA reads TGTGCCAGCAGCTTAGATGGGACAGGCGTCCTAGAGACCCAGTACTTC. It translates to CASSLDGTGVLETQYF.